This T cell receptor (beta chain) was identified during a study of blood T cell repertoires in COVID-19. Per the authors' pipeline: Amplification with reference gene primers provided the estimates of nucleated cell counts. Repertoires were generated with immunoSEQ multiplex PCR, while TCRdb's copy carries only in-frame clones and drops some. V, J and clone size derive from that table, while D and trimming were established from the DNA sequence. The sample lists approximately 220,000 clones, about 85% seen once, with about 8% in the top ten. This clone was seen ten or more times. The germline CDR1 and CDR2 sequences are SGDLS and YYNGEE. V was shortened by 0 bases and J by 4 bases, with 11 bases between the two germline ends. This CDR3 is built from 14 residues.

The TCR originated in a woman at least 80 years old with acute or convalescent COVID-19. The rearrangement uses TRBV9 and TRBJ2-7, with D possibly TRBD1 on 6 matching bases. Sequenced input: peripheral blood. The CDR3 sequence: CASSVGLGTYEQYF. CDR3 DNA sequence: TGTGCCAGCAGCGTAGGTCTGGGGACATACGAGCAGTACTTC. Full variable domain (remainder filled in from reference TRBV9 and TRBJ2-7): DSGVTQTPKHLITATGQRVTLRCSPRSGDLSVYWYQQSLDQGLQFLIQYYNGEERAKGNILERFSAQQFPDLHSELNLSSLELGDSALYFCASSVGLGTYEQYFGPGTRLTVT.